The 27 T cell receptor beta chains below all came from one sample that was sequenced in a study of blood T cell repertoires in COVID-19. TCRdb's table, derived via immunoSEQ multiplex PCR, lists solely in-frame clones and lacks some. The sample consists of about 200,000 clones, 86% of them appearing once. Sequencing was done on a sample of peripheral blood. These receptors came from a woman in her forties or fifties with acute or convalescent COVID-19.

V usage is TRBV6-4 and J usage is TRBJ1-6; tentative D call: TRBD1 (5 bases). The CDR3 length is 14 residues. Germline assignment: CDR1 MRHNA and CDR2 SNTAGT. The V and J ends lost 2 bases and 6 bases respectively, with 8 bases between them. The CDR3: CASSDGAFNSPLHF. CDR3 coding DNA: TGTGCCAGCAGTGACGGGGCTTTTAATTCACCCCTCCACTTT.

This sequence joins TRBV11-2 and TRBJ2-1, with 10 bases matching TRBD2. Germline values: CDR1 SGHAT, CDR2 FQNNGV. With V trimmed by 2 bases and J by 7 bases, 11 bases remained unmatched. This CDR3 is 17 amino acids long. CDR3 DNA sequence: TGTGCCAGCAGCTTACGGAGCGGGGGGGCCGGCTCGAATGAGCAGTTCTTC. It yields the protein CASSLRSGGAGSNEQFF.

V usage is TRBV5-1 and J usage is TRBJ2-5, with D possibly being TRBD2 (5 bases). CDR3 length: 14 amino acids. The V gene's germline CDR1 is SGHRS and CDR2 YFSETQ. Deletions cut 2 bases from V and 3 bases from J, with 11 bases between. CDR3 coding DNA: TGCGCCAGCAGCTTAAATCTGAGGGAAGAGACCCAGTACTTC. Translating gives CASSLNLREETQYF.

The chain carries TRBV5-1 and TRBJ2-4, with TRBD2 identical over 10 bases. This CDR3 contains 18 residues. Germline trimming cut 4 bases from V and 3 bases from J; bases unmatched to any gene: 13. CDR1 is SGHRS and CDR2 is YFSETQ in the germline V gene. The CDR3 DNA sequence: TGCGCCAGCAGCCCGGGTTCTAGCGGGAGCGTGGGCAAAAACATTCAGTACTTC. This gives the protein CASSPGSSGSVGKNIQYF.

The CDR3 nucleotides read TGTGCCAGCCGGTTCGGGGGGACTAGCGGGACCTTTAGGGAGCAGTACTTC. Translated: CASRFGGTSGTFREQYF. The V call is TRBV2, the J call TRBJ2-7; 13 bases agree with TRBD2. This CDR3 has 17 amino acids. Trimming removed 8 bases from V and 7 bases from J; junction bases left unmatched: 17. Germline V lookup: CDR1 SNHLY, CDR2 FYNNEI.

This chain connects TRBV4-2 to TRBJ1-6; a weak D match, TRBD1 (5 bases). The V gene's germline CDR1 is LGHNA and CDR2 YNFKEQ. V was shortened by 0 bases and J by 0 bases, with 9 bases between the two germline ends. This CDR3 is 17 amino acids long. Written as DNA, the CDR3 is TGTGCCAGCAGCCAAGAAGGCGACAGCTCCTATAATTCACCCCTCCACTTT. Amino acids: CASSQEGDSSYNSPLHF.

The chain uses TRBV24-1 and TRBJ1-2, with D possibly TRBD1 on 5 matching bases. CDR1 is KGHDR, CDR2 SFDVKD, per germline. Between the trimmed V and J ends, which lost 4 bases and 8 bases, there was a span of 13 bases. There are 13 residues in the CDR3. The CDR3 reads CATSEGQGGGYTF. The CDR3 coding sequence is TGTGCCACCAGTGAGGGCCAGGGTGGAGGCTACACCTTC.

The chain combines TRBV5-6 with TRBJ2-6; tentatively, D is TRBD2 (6 bases). Germline CDR1 and CDR2: SGHDT and YYEEEE. V lost 5 bases and J 0 bases, leaving 6 bases between the germline ends. There are 14 residues in the CDR3. CDR3 DNA: TGTGCCAGCAGGCGGGGCTCTGGGGCCAACGTCCTGACTTTC. This codes for CASRRGSGANVLTF.

This sequence joins TRBV7-9 and TRBJ1-1, with D maybe TRBD1 (5 bases). V was cut by 4 bases and J by 4 bases, with 13 bases left in between. CDR3 length equals 14 residues. Looked up from germline, CDR1 is SEHNR and CDR2 is FQNEAQ (reference sequence). CDR3 region: CASSSAGWGTEAFF. DNA for the CDR3: TGTGCCAGCAGCTCGGCAGGGTGGGGCACTGAAGCTTTCTTT.

J is TRBJ1-6 and V is TRBV6-5; 7 nucleotides align to TRBD1. CDR1 MNHEY and CDR2 SVGAGI come from the germline V gene. This CDR3 is built from 15 residues. With 2 bases clipped from V and 8 bases from J, the junction kept 6 bases outside the gene matches. The CDR3 reads CASSYGRQGDSPLHF. CDR3 bases: TGTGCCAGCAGTTACGGGCGCCAGGGGGATTCACCCCTCCACTTT.

The chain's CDR3 is CASTPGRGLYEQYF. CDR3 bases: TGTGCCAGCACCCCAGGGCGGGGACTCTACGAGCAGTACTTC. The gene calls are TRBV6-7 and TRBJ2-7; D is perhaps TRBD2 (6 bases). TRBV6-7 has ORF status, its function being uncertain. The CDR3 has 14 amino acids. V lost 7 bases, J lost 3 bases, and 16 bases lay in between.

This chain connects TRBV5-1 to TRBJ2-3; TRBD2 is a possible D gene (6 bases). This CDR3 is built from 14 residues. Trimming left V 4 bases short and J 4 bases short, with 13 bases between. Germline CDR1 SGHRS, CDR2 YFSETQ. CDR3 sequence (DNA): TGCGCCAGCAGCCCGACGACTAGTGCAGATACGCAGTATTTT. This codes for CASSPTTSADTQYF.

The chain carries TRBV7-2 and TRBJ2-3; 15 bases map to TRBD2. Germline CDR1 reads SGHTA; CDR2 reads FQGNSA. Losses at the gene ends were 4 bases for V and 7 bases for J; bases not matched to a gene: 9. The CDR3 is 17 residues long. The CDR3 sequence is CASSSNSGTSGRHTQYF. The CDR3 nucleotides are TGTGCCAGCAGCTCCAACTCCGGGACTAGCGGGAGGCATACGCAGTATTTT.

This clone came up once. The chain combines TRBV6-2 or TRBV6-3 with TRBJ1-1; D might be TRBD1 (5 bases). The CDR3 consists of 15 residues. V was cut by 5 bases and J by 5 bases, with 18 bases left in between. Germline CDR1 is MNHEY and CDR2 is SVGEGT. This CDR3 reads CASSDQGGPRTEAFF. In DNA form, the CDR3 reads TGTGCCAGCAGTGATCAGGGTGGTCCACGGACTGAAGCTTTCTTT.

The CDR3 DNA reads as TGCGCCAGCAGCTTAGTGCAGGAGAACACTGAAGCTTTCTTT. This codes for CASSLVQENTEAFF. The V call is TRBV5-1, the J call TRBJ1-1; D is unclear. Germline V CDR1 and CDR2: SGHRS, YFSETQ. CDR3 length: 14 amino acids. Trimming left V 2 bases short and J 1 base short, with 9 bases between.

The chain employs TRBV9 and TRBJ2-3, with TRBD2 matching over 13 bases. Germline CDR1 is SGDLS and CDR2 is YYNGEE. The CDR3 sequence is 18 residues long. Germline trimming cut 0 bases from V and 3 bases from J; bases unmatched to any gene: 7. The CDR3 is CASSVAKGLAGWTDTQYF. In nucleotides, the CDR3 is TGTGCCAGCAGCGTAGCTAAGGGACTAGCGGGGTGGACAGATACGCAGTATTTT.

This chain uses TRBV10-3 with TRBJ2-1; TRBD2 matches at 13 bases. The CDR3 runs to 16 residues. The V and J ends lost 4 bases and 9 bases, in that order; junction bases with no gene match: 9. Germline CDR1 is ENHRY and CDR2 is SYGVKD. This CDR3 is CAISGTSGRGGGEQFF. CDR3 sequence (DNA): TGTGCCATCAGTGGGACTAGCGGGAGAGGGGGGGGTGAGCAGTTCTTC.

The chain couples TRBV6-2 or TRBV6-3 to TRBJ1-4; TRBD1 matches at 9 bases. This CDR3 has 15 amino acids. Germline CDR1 is MNHEY and CDR2 is SVGEGT. V was clipped by 6 bases and J by 6 bases; unmatched bases: 8. CDR3 coding DNA: TGTGCCAGCAGCGAGACAGGGGGGCAGGATGAAAAACTGTTTTTT. This translates into CASSETGGQDEKLFF.

The chain employs TRBV7-3 and TRBJ2-3; D is perhaps TRBD1 (5 bases). V was clipped by 1 base and J by 3 bases, with 8 bases between them. Germline CDR1 reads SGHTA; CDR2 reads FQGTGA. This CDR3 spans 14 amino acids. The CDR3 is CASSLRPGTDTQYF. The CDR3 DNA follows: TGTGCCAGCAGCTTAAGGCCAGGGACAGATACGCAGTATTTT.

This sequence joins TRBV18 and TRBJ1-1, with TRBD1 matching 9 bases. This CDR3 region has 14 residues. Germline lookup yields CDR1 KGHSH and CDR2 LQKENI. V was pared by 4 bases and J by 4 bases, with 4 bases of the junction left unmatched. In nucleotides, the CDR3 is TGTGCCAGCTCACGGTCGGACAGGGGCACTGAAGCTTTCTTT. Protein product: CASSRSDRGTEAFF. The variable domain in full, completed from reference TRBV18 and TRBJ1-1, reads NAGVMQNPRHLVRRRGQEARLRCSPMKGHSHVYWYRQLPEEGLKFMVYLQKENIIDESGMPKERFSAEFPKEGPSILRIQQVVRGDSAAYFCASSRSDRGTEAFFGQGTRLTVV.

The chain has TRBV9 and TRBJ1-2, with a possible D match to TRBD1 (5 bases). CDR3 length: 15 amino acids. Deletions cut 4 bases from V and 5 bases from J, with 18 bases between. Germline V lookup: CDR1 SGDLS, CDR2 YYNGEE. CDR3 DNA sequence: TGTGCCAGCAGCCCAGCAGTCCAGGGCCGGTATGGCTACACCTTC. Translated, it gives CASSPAVQGRYGYTF.

The chain uses TRBV20-1 and TRBJ2-7; a possible D gene is TRBD1 (6 bases). The length of the CDR3 is 11 residues. Between the trimmed V and J ends, which lost 6 bases and 5 bases, there was a span of 11 bases. Germline loops: CDR1 DFQATT, CDR2 SNEGSKA (reference sequence). This CDR3 is CSASGAHEQYF. The CDR3 coding sequence is TGCAGTGCCTCAGGGGCCCACGAGCAGTACTTC.

The chain joins TRBV2 to TRBJ1-3, with a possible D match to TRBD1 (6 bases). The V gene lost 8 bases and the J gene lost 0 bases, with 14 bases spanning the gap. This CDR3 contains 15 residues. Germline loops: CDR1 SNHLY, CDR2 FYNNEI. The CDR3 region is CASGNREGSGNTIYF. The CDR3 region has the DNA TGTGCCAGCGGTAACAGGGAAGGCTCTGGAAACACCATATATTTT.

The CDR3 DNA sequence: TGCGCCAGCAGCCAAGTTTCGGCGCGGGCGGACACTGAAGCTTTCTTT. Protein product: CASSQVSARADTEAFF. The chain is built from TRBV4-3 and TRBJ1-1; D uncertain. Germline V gene data show CDR1 as LGHNA and CDR2 as YSLEER. V lost 1 base and J 3 bases, leaving 15 bases between the germline ends. CDR3 length: 16 residues.

The CDR3 region is CASIRGGAGNTIYF. DNA of the CDR3: TGTGCCAGCATCAGAGGAGGGGCTGGAAACACCATATATTTT. This chain links TRBV7-2 with TRBJ1-3, with D perhaps TRBD1 (5 bases). This CDR3 region has 14 residues. V was clipped by 7 bases and J by 2 bases, with 12 bases between them. Germline assignment: CDR1 SGHTA and CDR2 FQGNSA. The variable domain in full, with the rest retrieved from reference TRBV7-2 and TRBJ1-3, is GAGVSQSPSNKVTEKGKDVELRCDPISGHTALYWYRQSLGQGLEFLIYFQGNSAPDKSGLPSDRFSAERTGGSVSTLTIQRTQQEDSAVYLCASIRGGAGNTIYFGEGSWLTVV.

The chain recombines TRBV6-5 with TRBJ1-2; D is perhaps TRBD1 (5 bases). The CDR3 is 12 amino acids. Trimming left V 8 bases short and J 1 base short, with 8 bases between. Germline V gene lookup returns CDR1 MNHEY and CDR2 SVGAGI. CDR3 nucleotides: TGTGCCAGCGGGGACTTTAACTATGGCTACACCTTC. Translating gives CASGDFNYGYTF.

This chain joins TRBV7-2 and TRBJ2-3; D is unresolved. The CDR3 runs to 14 residues. Deletions cut 2 bases from V and 5 bases from J, with 11 bases between. The germline gives CDR1 SGHTA, CDR2 FQGNSA. CDR3 DNA sequence: TGTGCCAGCAGCTTATACGTCACAGAAGATACGCAGTATTTT. It encodes CASSLYVTEDTQYF.